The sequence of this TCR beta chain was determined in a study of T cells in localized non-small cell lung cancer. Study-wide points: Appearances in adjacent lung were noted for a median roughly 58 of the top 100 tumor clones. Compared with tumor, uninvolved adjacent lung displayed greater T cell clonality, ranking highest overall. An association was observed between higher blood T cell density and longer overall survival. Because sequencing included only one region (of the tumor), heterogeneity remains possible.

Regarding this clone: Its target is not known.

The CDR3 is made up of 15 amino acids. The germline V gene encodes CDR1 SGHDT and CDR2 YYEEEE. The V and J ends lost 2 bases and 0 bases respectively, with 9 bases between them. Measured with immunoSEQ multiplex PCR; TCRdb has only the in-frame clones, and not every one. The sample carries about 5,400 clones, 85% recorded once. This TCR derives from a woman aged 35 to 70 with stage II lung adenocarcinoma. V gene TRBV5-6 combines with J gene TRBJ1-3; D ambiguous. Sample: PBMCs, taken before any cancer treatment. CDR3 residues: CASSFRRSSGNTIYF. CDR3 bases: TGTGCCAGCAGCTTTCGGCGGAGCTCTGGAAACACCATATATTTT.